This note documents a single T cell receptor (beta chain) sequence. Its antigen remains unidentified. As to treatment: 15 to 20 received Ad26.COV2.S at low or high dose, single or two shots; 5 received placebo; per-sample allocation not given. Material that was analyzed had been drawn on day 63 after the first vaccine or placebo injection. The data derive from a study of Ad26.COV2.S vaccination and SARS-CoV-2 variants. Looking at the study overall: The Ad26.COV2.S arm of the COV1001 trial was where the donor was placed. The vaccine Ad26.COV2.S was put into the muscle once, or twice with 56 days between. Findings and limits, study-wide: Using TCR breadth and depth analyses may have led to underestimated total T cell responses.

The CDR3 runs to 17 residues. The J segment lost 4 bases and the V segment lost 6 bases, leaving 11 bases of the junction unmatched. Germline values: CDR1 MDHEN, CDR2 SYDVKM. Sequencing was performed with immunoSEQ multiplex PCR; in TCRdb, only in-frame clones are kept and a portion is missing. The sample lists around 340,000 clones, less than 90% occurring once. The sequence was collected from a person aged 18-60 years who received the Ad26.COV2.S COVID-19 vaccine or a placebo. The rearrangement uses TRBV28 and TRBJ2-4, with 11 nucleotides matching TRBD2. The material sequenced was peripheral blood, taken in a trial of Ad26.COV2.S vaccine versus placebo. The CDR3 bases are TGTGCCAGCAGCTTAACCCGTGGGACTAGCGGTAAAAACATTCAGTACTTC. Residues: CASSLTRGTSGKNIQYF.